Below are 30 T cell receptor beta chains sequenced from a single sample in a study of T-cell reconstitution after alpha-beta-depleted transplantation in children. TCRbeta library construction was performed incorporating unique molecular identifiers. TCRdb re-analysed the PCR reads in MiXCR, keeping a single row per CDR3 protein. Of just under 550,000 distinct CDR3 sequences listed, around 19% are singletons. The sample in question was PBMCs from the stem cell graft donor, obtained from the stem cell graft. These receptors originate from a human donor who donated a stem cell graft to a child with acute lymphoblastic leukemia.

This clonotype was picked up many times. The V gene is TRBV12-3 or TRBV12-4, the J gene TRBJ2-1, with 9 bases identical to TRBD2. The V segment lost 6 bases and the J segment 0 bases; nucleotides outside the gene matches: 3. The CDR3 covers 15 residues. DNA of the CDR3: TGTGCCAGCAGCCTGGGACTAGCCTCCTACAATGAGCAGTTCTTC. Translated: CASSLGLASYNEQFF.

The table lists this clonotype with a few counts. The chain couples TRBV3-1 to TRBJ1-2; D is unresolved. CDR3 length: 14 residues. The germline gives CDR1 LGHDT, CDR2 YNNKEL (reference sequence). V dropped 6 bases and J dropped 4 bases, with 15 bases sitting between them. The CDR3 nucleotides are TGTGCCAGCAGTCCTCGAACGGACCGCTATGGCTACACCTTC. This encodes CASSPRTDRYGYTF.

The V call is TRBV11-2, the J call TRBJ2-7; D gene ambiguous. V lost 8 bases, J lost 3 bases, and 8 bases lay in between. The CDR3 is 11 amino acids. From germline, CDR1 is SGHAT and CDR2 FQNNGV. For the CDR3, the DNA is TGTGCCAGCCACGACCTCTACGAGCAGTACTTC. Amino acid sequence: CASHDLYEQYF.

The genes are TRBV7-9 and TRBJ2-7, with D perhaps TRBD1 (5 bases). The CDR3 runs 13 residues. V lost 2 bases and J lost 6, with 11 bases in between. Germline V gene sequence: CDR1 SEHNR, CDR2 FQNEAQ (reference sequence). CDR3 region: CASSLIGAGEQYF. The CDR3 DNA is TGTGCCAGCAGCTTAATAGGGGCCGGCGAGCAGTACTTC.

V usage is TRBV2 and J usage is TRBJ2-1; 8 bases fit TRBD1. Losses at the gene ends were 11 bases for V and 2 bases for J; bases not matched to a gene: 5. The CDR3 extends over 13 amino acids. Germline V CDR1 and CDR2: SNHLY, FYNNEI. The CDR3: CASTGGPYNEQFF. Written as DNA, the CDR3 is TGTGCCTCCACAGGGGGACCCTACAATGAGCAGTTCTTC.

This clonotype was observed a handful of times. The chain has TRBV11-2 and TRBJ2-2; TRBD2 is a possible D gene (6 bases). CDR1 is SGHAT and CDR2 is FQNNGV in the germline V gene. The CDR3 runs to 15 residues. V lost 8 bases and J 6 bases, leaving 19 bases between the germline ends. The CDR3 loop is CASGGGGARAGELFF. The CDR3 DNA reads TGTGCCAGCGGGGGTGGAGGGGCCCGGGCCGGGGAGCTGTTTTTT. Drawing the rest from reference TRBV11-2 and TRBJ2-2, the complete variable domain is EAGVAQSPRYKIIEKRQSVAFWCNPISGHATLYWYQQILGQGPKLLIQFQNNGVVDDSQLPKDRFSAERLKGVDSTLKIQPAKLEDSAVYLCASGGGGARAGELFFGEGSRLTVL.

The chain couples TRBV7-9 to TRBJ2-6; D is perhaps TRBD1 (5 bases). Germline V gene sequence: CDR1 SEHNR, CDR2 FQNEAQ (reference sequence). This CDR3 contains 16 residues. Trimming took off 5 bases at V and 0 bases at J, with 11 bases between the two ends. The CDR3 DNA follows: TGTGCCAGCAGCCCTCGACAGATCTCTGGGGCCAACGTCCTGACTTTC. The encoded protein is CASSPRQISGANVLTF.

The rearrangement uses TRBV2 and TRBJ2-5, with a tentative D call TRBD1 (5 bases). In germline, CDR1 is SNHLY, CDR2 FYNNEI. The CDR3 spans 15 residues. Trimming took off 3 bases at V and 0 bases at J, with 11 bases between the two ends. CDR3: CASSEAGLYQETQYF. As DNA, the CDR3 is TGTGCCAGCAGTGAGGCAGGGCTCTACCAAGAGACCCAGTACTTC.

The V call is TRBV20-1, the J call TRBJ1-5, with a weak D call TRBD1 (5 bases). The length of the CDR3 is 16 residues. The germline V gene has CDR1 DFQATT and CDR2 SNEGSKA (reference sequence). The ends were cut back, 0 bases at V and 1 base at J, with 13 bases in the middle. The CDR3 here is CSARDRRRGSNQPQHF. CDR3 sequence (DNA): TGCAGTGCTAGAGATCGGAGACGGGGGAGCAATCAGCCCCAGCATTTT.

This clonotype appeared a few times. The chain employs TRBV10-3 and TRBJ1-2; D not certain. The germline CDR1 and CDR2 sequences are ENHRY and SYGVKD. The CDR3 sequence is 15 residues long. The V and J ends lost 4 bases and 4 bases respectively, with 16 bases between them. Here the CDR3 reads CAISGWEKEGYGYTF. The CDR3 DNA is TGTGCCATCAGTGGATGGGAGAAGGAGGGCTATGGCTACACCTTC.

This clonotype was seen more than once but under ten times. The chain combines TRBV4-1 with TRBJ1-2; 9 bases fit TRBD1. Germline CDR1 reads MGHRA; CDR2 reads YSYEKL. Unmatched junction bases numbered 2, after V lost 1 base and J lost 8 bases. This CDR3 is built from 13 residues. CDR3 nucleotide sequence: TGCGCCAGCAGCCAAGTGGGGACAGGGGGCTACACCTTC. It yields the protein CASSQVGTGGYTF.

This clonotype was counted only a few times. The chain links TRBV12-3 or TRBV12-4 to TRBJ2-4; tentative D call: TRBD1 (6 bases). The CDR3 extends over 16 amino acids. The V end lost 6 bases, the J end lost 1 base, and 16 bases lay between the germline ends. The CDR3, as DNA: TGTGCCAGCAGCTCCACAGGGATGGGGGCCAAAAACATTCAGTACTTC. Protein sequence: CASSSTGMGAKNIQYF.

V gene TRBV12-3 or TRBV12-4 combines with J gene TRBJ2-3; D unclear. V dropped 4 bases and J dropped 3 bases, with 14 bases sitting between them. The CDR3 contains 15 residues. CDR3 bases: TGTGCCAGCAGTTCGGACGTGGTTCGGACAGATACGCAGTATTTT. It yields the protein CASSSDVVRTDTQYF.

This clonotype was recorded a few times. The CDR3 loop is CASSSSLAGTTDTQYF. In DNA form, the CDR3 reads TGTGCCAGCAGTTCCTCGCTAGCGGGAACCACAGATACGCAGTATTTT. The chain joins TRBV12-3 or TRBV12-4 to TRBJ2-3; 9 bases map to TRBD2. The trim removed 4 bases at V and 2 bases at J, leaving 7 bases unmatched. The CDR3 is 16 amino acids.

This rearrangement joins TRBV6-1 to TRBJ2-2; D possibly corresponds to TRBD1 (6 bases). The CDR3 is 12 amino acids. V was cut by 6 bases and J by 4 bases, with 6 bases left in between. The germline CDR1 and CDR2 sequences are MNHNS and SASEGT. CDR3 bases: TGTGCCAGCAGGGGGGCCACCGGGGAGCTGTTTTTT. Protein product: CASRGATGELFF.

The V gene is TRBV7-3, the J gene TRBJ2-3, with TRBD2 identical over 13 bases. The V gene's germline CDR1 is SGHTA and CDR2 FQGTGA. CDR3 length: 14 amino acids. Losses at the gene ends were 4 bases for V and 7 bases for J; bases not matched to a gene: 2. The CDR3 loop is CASSYGTSGNTQYF. The DNA of the CDR3 is TGTGCCAGCAGCTACGGGACTAGCGGGAATACGCAGTATTTT.

V is TRBV20-1 and J is TRBJ2-7; D not certain. V was clipped by 3 bases and J by 2 bases, with 8 bases between them. Germline loops: CDR1 DFQATT, CDR2 SNEGSKA (reference sequence). The CDR3 totals 12 residues. The DNA for the CDR3 is TGCAGTGCTAGTTTTAGAACCTACGAGCAGTACTTC. The encoded protein is CSASFRTYEQYF.

J is TRBJ1-5 and V is TRBV29-1; 7 positions agree with TRBD1. V was pared by 5 bases and J by 3 bases, with 4 bases of the junction left unmatched. This CDR3 has 13 amino acids. The V gene's germline CDR1 is SQVTM and CDR2 ANQGSEA. The CDR3 DNA is TGCAGCGTTCGACAGGGAAACAATCAGCCCCAGCATTTT. It specifies CSVRQGNNQPQHF.

This rearrangement joins TRBV7-9 to TRBJ2-1; the match to TRBD2 covers 8 bases. This CDR3 has 15 amino acids. The V gene's germline CDR1 is SEHNR and CDR2 FQNEAQ (reference sequence). Trimming took 4 bases from V and 4 from J; bases not matched to a gene: 6. The CDR3: CASSSSSGPYNEQFF. CDR3 coding DNA: TGTGCCAGCAGCTCGTCTAGCGGGCCTTACAATGAGCAGTTCTTC.

This clonotype came up a few times. The CDR3 spells CASSLAVFSDQPQHF. The CDR3 coding sequence is TGTGCCAGCAGTTTAGCGGTCTTTAGTGATCAGCCCCAGCATTTT. J is TRBJ1-5 and V is TRBV12-3 or TRBV12-4; D remains unclear. This CDR3 region has 15 residues. V was pared by 0 bases and J by 5 bases, with 11 bases between.

This clonotype was picked up one time. The V gene is TRBV9, the J gene TRBJ2-5; D possibly corresponds to TRBD2 (7 bases). The CDR3 totals 15 residues. Germline loops: CDR1 SGDLS, CDR2 YYNGEE. V was pared by 4 bases and J by 5 bases, with 18 bases between. The CDR3 here is CASSPKRGAAETQYF. The CDR3 region has the DNA TGTGCCAGCAGCCCGAAACGGGGGGCAGCGGAGACCCAGTACTTC.

Only a few counts were recorded for this clonotype. J is TRBJ2-1 and V is TRBV6-5, with 7 bases fitting TRBD1. Germline lookup yields CDR1 MNHEY and CDR2 SVGAGI. This CDR3 is built from 15 residues. The V segment lost 2 bases and the J segment 5 bases; nucleotides outside the gene matches: 6. CDR3 loop: CASSYIGDRNNEQFF. The CDR3 nucleotides are TGTGCCAGCAGTTACATAGGGGACAGAAACAATGAGCAGTTCTTC.

This clonotype came up a few times. J is TRBJ2-7 and V is TRBV7-3; D might be TRBD2 (5 bases). Germline V gene lookup returns CDR1 SGHTA and CDR2 FQGTGA. This CDR3 is built from 13 residues. V lost 0 bases to trimming and J lost 5 bases, with 8 bases between them. CDR3 sequence reads: CASSLTPGNEQYF. The CDR3 DNA sequence: TGTGCCAGCAGCTTAACCCCGGGGAACGAGCAGTACTTC.

This rearrangement joins TRBV12-3 or TRBV12-4 to TRBJ1-1; D perhaps matches TRBD1 (5 bases). CDR3 length: 15 amino acids. The V end was cut by 2 bases, the J end by 7 bases, with 17 bases between. The CDR3 region is CASSLSLGRLNEAFF. As DNA, the CDR3 is TGTGCCAGCAGTTTAAGCCTGGGACGACTTAATGAAGCTTTCTTT.

This clonotype was seen more than once but under ten times. The chain links TRBV20-1 to TRBJ2-5; D gene unclear. The CDR3 extends over 15 amino acids. CDR1 is DFQATT and CDR2 is SNEGSKA in the germline V gene (reference sequence). The ends were cut back, 3 bases at V and 1 base at J, with 15 bases in the middle. CDR3 DNA: TGCAGTGCTAGGCCCCCCGGGCCCTCCCAAGAGACCCAGTACTTC. The encoded protein is CSARPPGPSQETQYF.

The CDR3 nucleotides are TGCGCCAGCAGCCAAGATGGGACGGGGAACACTGAAGCTTTCTTT. This translates into CASSQDGTGNTEAFF. J is TRBJ1-1 and V is TRBV4-1; D might be TRBD1 (5 bases). Between the trimmed V and J ends, which lost 0 bases and 1 base, there was a span of 9 bases. The CDR3 sequence is 15 residues long. Germline CDR1 MGHRA, CDR2 YSYEKL.

V usage is TRBV20-1 and J usage is TRBJ2-1, with a tentative D call TRBD2 (5 bases). Trimming left V 6 bases short and J 6 bases short, with 18 bases between. Germline values: CDR1 DFQATT, CDR2 SNEGSKA (reference sequence). The CDR3 spans 14 residues. Written as DNA, the CDR3 is TGCAGTGCAGGCTGGACTGCCCGAAGCAATGAGCAGTTCTTC. This codes for CSAGWTARSNEQFF.

The chain uses TRBV20-1 and TRBJ2-7, with a weak D call TRBD1 (5 bases). Germline V gene data show CDR1 as DFQATT and CDR2 as SNEGSKA (reference sequence). V lost 1 base to trimming and J lost 3 bases, with 7 bases between them. There are 12 residues in the CDR3. This chain's CDR3 is CSARGGHYEQYF. DNA for the CDR3: TGCAGTGCTAGAGGGGGCCACTACGAGCAGTACTTC.

This clonotype was recorded many times. This chain connects TRBV4-2 to TRBJ1-5; D is uncertain. Trimming removed 0 bases at V and 0 bases at J, with 0 bases between. Germline CDR1 and CDR2: LGHNA and YNFKEQ. CDR3 length equals 13 residues. The CDR3 here is CASSQDSNQPQHF. In DNA form, the CDR3 reads TGTGCCAGCAGCCAAGATAGCAATCAGCCCCAGCATTTT.

This clonotype came up a few times. The rearrangement joins TRBV24-1 to TRBJ2-1; TRBD2 matches at 10 bases. The germline V gene has CDR1 KGHDR and CDR2 SFDVKD. This CDR3 has 16 residues. The ends lost 0 bases at V and 7 bases at J; junction bases unmatched: 5. This CDR3 is CATSDLPSGSSNEQFF. The CDR3 bases are TGTGCCACCAGTGATTTGCCTAGCGGGAGTTCTAATGAGCAGTTCTTC.